This T cell receptor beta chain was recorded in a study of T cells after yellow fever vaccination. Study background: Preparing low-cell-number fractions relied on SMART-Seq v4 Ultra Low Input. Study-wide results and caveats: Within FACS-sorted repertoires, abundant clonotypes contaminating from the bulk population could be present.

TCRdb redid the calling of the 5' RACE reads with MiXCR, one entry per CDR3 protein. The sample lists hundreds of thousands of distinct CDR3 sequences, 9% to 15% occurring once. Germline V gene sequence: CDR1 SGHDT, CDR2 YYEEEE. Trimming removed 3 bases from V and 3 bases from J, with 7 bases in between. The CDR3 spans 12 residues. About this clonotype: Its specificity is unknown.

The chain recombines TRBV5-6 with TRBJ2-7; D remains unclear. The specimen comprised PBMCs, sampled on the day of the yellow fever booster vaccination. This receptor was taken from a man between 25 and 39 years old who received the YFV17D yellow fever vaccine. This chain's CDR3 is CASSSVLYEQYF. In DNA, the CDR3 is TGTGCCAGCAGCTCAGTGCTCTACGAGCAGTACTTC.